This TCR beta chain was recorded in a study of T cell responses to AZD1222 COVID-19 vaccine. Study-wide points: Spike regions recognized by vaccine-associated CD4 TCRs spanned the protein, led by 160-218 and 743-854.

The table came from immunoSEQ multiplex PCR; TCRdb's copy has only in-frame clones and leaves some out. The sample has about 120,000 clones; around 90% are singletons. To note about this clone: Its antigen is not identified.

The CDR3 sequence is 13 residues long. V trimming: 4 bases; J trimming: 5 bases; junction bases outside the gene matches: 1. Looked up from germline, CDR1 is KGHDR and CDR2 is SFDVKD. Sequences were derived from peripheral blood, sampled on day 0 of AZD1222 vaccination. The chain uses TRBV24-1 and TRBJ1-5; 7 positions agree with TRBD1. This TCR was recovered from an adult in good health. The CDR3, as DNA: TGTGCCACCAGTGAAAGGGGGCATCAGCCCCAGCATTTT. Translating gives CATSERGHQPQHF.